Listed below are T cell receptor beta chains from one sample, sequenced in a study of T cells in Graves' hyperthyroidism and ophthalmopathy. TCRdb processed the multiplex PCR reads anew with MiXCR; each CDR3 protein has one entry. The table has approximately 870,000 distinct CDR3 sequences, 38% seen once. Material for sequencing was blood. These receptor sequences come from a man younger than 30 with Graves' hyperthyroidism. CDR3s include the opening cysteine and the closing phenylalanine or tryptophan. Each record gives: J gene, V gene, clone size, D gene, CDR3 protein, CDR3 DNA. A D gene is named only where the DNA matches it firmly. The size of a clone is reported for some rows only, either as once, few or many, or as a class for expanded clones.

TRBJ1-4 | TRBV7-9 | many | NA | CASSMTPPTNEKLFF | TGTGCCAGCAGCATGACACCTCCAACTAATGAAAAACTGTTTTTT
TRBJ2-2 | TRBV5-1 | many | NA | CASSFRANTGELFF | TGCGCCAGCAGCTTTCGGGCCAACACCGGGGAGCTGTTTTTT
TRBJ1-6 | TRBV29-1 | NA | NA | CSTGSSYNSPLHF | TGCAGCACCGGCAGCTCCTATAATTCACCCCTCCACTTT
TRBJ1-1 | TRBV2 | NA | NA | CASSQEGGGEAFF | TGTGCCAGCAGCCAAGAGGGGGGAGGGGAAGCTTTCTTT
TRBJ2-7 | TRBV29-1 | many | NA | CSVEVEGEQYF | TGCAGCGTTGAAGTAGAGGGTGAGCAGTACTTC
TRBJ1-3 | TRBV4-2 | once | TRBD1 | CASSQRGRLSGNTVYF | TGTGCCAGCAGCCAAAGGGGGCGACTCTCTGGAAACACCGTATATTTT
TRBJ1-2 | TRBV12-3/TRBV12-4 | many | TRBD1 | CASSVGTGERYTF | TGTGCCAGCAGTGTCGGGACAGGGGAGCGCTACACCTTC
TRBJ2-7 | TRBV6-2/TRBV6-3 | few | NA | CASKEGGPSYEQYF | TGTGCCAGCAAGGAGGGAGGCCCCTCCTACGAGCAGTACTTC
TRBJ2-5 | TRBV29-1 | few | TRBD2 | CSVEEGTSQETQYF | TGCAGCGTTGAAGAGGGGACTAGCCAAGAGACCCAGTACTTC
TRBJ2-5 | TRBV6-1 | few | NA | CASSRRGGETQYF | TGTGCCAGCAGCCGCCGGGGCGGGGAGACCCAGTACTTC
TRBJ2-7 | TRBV20-1 | many | TRBD2 | CSASGTRKGHEQYF | TGCAGTGCTAGTGGGACTAGAAAAGGGCACGAGCAGTACTTC
TRBJ2-2 | TRBV2 | once | TRBD2 | CASSQARREGGTGELFF | TGTGCCAGCAGCCAAGCAAGGCGGGAGGGCGGCACCGGGGAGCTGTTTTTT
TRBJ2-2 | TRBV10-3 | many | NA | CAISEMGTGELFF | TGTGCCATCAGTGAGATGGGAACCGGGGAGCTGTTTTTT
TRBJ2-7 | TRBV20-1 | few | TRBD2 | CSARGASGNSYEQYF | TGCAGTGCTAGAGGCGCGAGCGGGAATTCCTACGAGCAGTACTTC
TRBJ2-7 | TRBV5-6 | NA | TRBD2 | CASSRGGGTSYEQYF | TGTGCCAGCAGCCGGGGGGGAGGTACCTCCTACGAGCAGTACTTC
TRBJ1-4 | TRBV7-3 | NA | NA | CASSRLREEKLFF | TGTGCCAGCAGCCGGCTTAGGGAGGAAAAACTGTTTTTT
TRBJ1-1 | TRBV20-1 | few | NA | CSANREPVGEAFF | TGCAGTGCTAACAGGGAGCCAGTCGGCGAAGCTTTCTTT
TRBJ2-7 | TRBV11-2 | many | NA | CASSRDVGSYEQYF | TGTGCCAGCAGCCGGGACGTAGGATCCTACGAGCAGTACTTC
TRBJ2-7 | TRBV19 | many | NA | CASKGGNEQYF | TGTGCCAGTAAAGGAGGGAACGAGCAGTACTTC
TRBJ1-2 | TRBV9 | many | NA | CASSVDQGSGGYTF | TGTGCCAGCAGCGTAGACCAGGGAAGTGGTGGCTACACCTTC
TRBJ2-2 | TRBV7-2 | few | NA | CASGGGWPGELFF | TGTGCCAGCGGAGGGGGGTGGCCCGGGGAGCTGTTTTTT
TRBJ2-1 | TRBV7-7 | NA | TRBD2 | CASSLTSGSNEQFF | TGTGCTAGCAGCTTAACTAGCGGGAGCAATGAGCAGTTCTTC
TRBJ2-7 | TRBV15 | many | NA | CATSRELGSYYEQYF | TGTGCCACCAGCAGAGAGCTGGGTTCCTACTACGAGCAGTACTTC
TRBJ1-3 | TRBV19 | many | NA | CASDNSGNTIYF | TGTGCCAGCGACAACTCTGGAAACACCATATATTTT
TRBJ2-5 | TRBV20-1 | NA | TRBD1 | CSARETQGQGQETQYF | TGCAGTGCTAGAGAGACACAGGGGCAAGGGCAAGAGACCCAGTACTTC
TRBJ2-7 | TRBV29-1 | many | TRBD2 | CSVERLAGAPYYEQYF | TGCAGCGTTGAAAGACTAGCGGGAGCGCCGTACTACGAGCAGTACTTC
TRBJ1-1 | TRBV29-1 | NA | NA | CSVTVTTEAFF | TGCAGCGTAACGGTGACCACTGAAGCTTTCTTT
TRBJ1-2 | TRBV10-3 | NA | NA | CAIAGGYTF | TGTGCCATCGCCGGGGGCTACACCTTC
TRBJ2-2 | TRBV24-1 | NA | TRBD2 | CATSDYPGTKNTGELFF | TGTGCCACCAGTGATTACCCCGGGACTAAGAACACCGGGGAGCTGTTTTTT
TRBJ2-2 | TRBV7-9 | NA | TRBD1 | CASSVRDRGPAGELFF | TGTGCCAGCAGCGTCCGGGACAGGGGGCCCGCCGGGGAGCTGTTTTTT
TRBJ2-7 | TRBV7-9 | once | NA | CASRIGDGYYEQYF | TGTGCCAGCAGGATAGGGGACGGCTACTACGAGCAGTACTTC
TRBJ1-3 | TRBV10-3 | NA | NA | CAMTGPGNTIYF | TGTGCCATGACAGGCCCTGGAAACACCATATATTTT
TRBJ2-7 | TRBV7-9 | NA | TRBD2 | CASSQEGLAGVLAYEQYF | TGTGCCAGCAGCCAAGAGGGGCTAGCGGGAGTCCTCGCATACGAGCAGTACTTC
TRBJ2-5 | TRBV5-1 | NA | TRBD2 | CASSLGLAGVKETQYF | TGCGCCAGCAGCTTGGGACTAGCGGGGGTAAAAGAGACCCAGTACTTC
TRBJ2-7 | TRBV2 | NA | NA | CASSARAPDSYEQYF | TGTGCCAGCAGTGCTAGAGCCCCGGATTCCTACGAGCAGTACTTC
TRBJ2-2 | TRBV25-1 | NA | TRBD1 | CASVGQGATGELFF | TGTGCCAGCGTTGGACAGGGGGCCACCGGGGAGCTGTTTTTT
TRBJ1-6 | TRBV7-2 | many | TRBD1 | CASSLDRVGNSPLHF | TGTGCCAGCAGCTTGGACAGGGTTGGGAATTCACCCCTCCACTTT
TRBJ2-7 | TRBV10-2 | few | NA | CASSEVGDPYEQYF | TGCGCCAGCAGTGAGGTGGGGGACCCGTACGAGCAGTACTTC
TRBJ1-1 | TRBV4-1 | NA | TRBD1 | CASSPIRGQKTEAFF | TGCGCCAGCAGCCCCATAAGGGGACAGAAGACTGAAGCTTTCTTT
TRBJ1-3 | TRBV5-6 | NA | NA | CASSPGPNRRNTIYF | TGTGCCAGCAGCCCGGGCCCAAACCGGAGAAACACCATATATTTT
TRBJ1-5 | TRBV2 | many | NA | CASSEAGGVQPQHF | TGTGCCAGCAGTGAAGCCGGGGGAGTGCAGCCCCAGCATTTT
TRBJ2-7 | TRBV7-2 | few | TRBD2 | CASSSPSGRIYEQYF | TGTGCCAGCAGTTCTCCTAGCGGGAGGATCTACGAGCAGTACTTC
TRBJ2-7 | TRBV10-3 | many | TRBD1 | CAISEADRGYEQYF | TGTGCCATCAGTGAAGCGGACAGGGGCTACGAGCAGTACTTC
TRBJ2-2 | TRBV29-1 | NA | NA | CSVVAGETGELFF | TGCAGCGTTGTAGCTGGAGAAACCGGGGAGCTGTTTTTT
TRBJ1-1 | TRBV25-1 | NA | TRBD1 | CASSVTGGKAEAFF | TGTGCCAGCAGTGTGACAGGGGGGAAAGCAGAAGCTTTCTTT
TRBJ2-1 | TRBV15 | once | TRBD2 | CATSRGTSGSSYNEQFF | TGTGCCACCAGCAGAGGGACTAGCGGGAGCTCCTACAATGAGCAGTTCTTC